Listed below are T cell receptor beta chains from one sample, sequenced in a study of T-cell memory formation after mild COVID-19. TCRdb passed the 5' RACE reads through MiXCR, listing each CDR3 protein once. The profile covers approximately 440,000 distinct CDR3 sequences, with roughly 20% appearing a single time and roughly 8.4% taken by the ten largest. Sequences were obtained from PBMCs or a T cell subset sorted from them (not recorded which). These receptor sequences come from an adult woman who had mild COVID-19 (a few samples of this study predate the infection). Cell type and time point are not known. The CDR3 runs from the conserved cysteine through the conserved F or W. Each record gives: V gene, J gene, clone size, D gene, CDR3 DNA, CDR3 protein. The D gene is left open where the match is weak. For some rows the clone size is stated as once, few or many, or as a class when expanded; others skip it.

V: TRBV30; J: TRBJ2-1; size: few; D: -; DNA: TGTGCCTGGAGTGGTCTGCAGGAGCAGTTCTTC; CDR3: CAWSGLQEQFF
V: TRBV12-3/TRBV12-4; J: TRBJ1-1; size: -; D: TRBD1; DNA: TGTGCCAGCAGTCCCGGGACAGGGTACACTGAAGCTTTCTTT; CDR3: CASSPGTGYTEAFF
V: TRBV7-2; J: TRBJ1-1; size: once; D: -; DNA: TGTGCCAGCAGTGCGCGGGGGGCCAACACTGAAGCTTTCTTT; CDR3: CASSARGANTEAFF
V: TRBV5-4; J: TRBJ2-1; size: -; D: -; DNA: TGTGCCAGCAGCTTCAATCTCAGGATTCGTGAGCAGTTCTTC; CDR3: CASSFNLRIREQFF
V: TRBV24-1; J: TRBJ1-5; size: few; D: -; DNA: TGTGCCACCAGTGAGGGCCCGGGGGTGGCAAATCAGCCCCAGCATTTT; CDR3: CATSEGPGVANQPQHF
V: TRBV6-2/TRBV6-3; J: TRBJ2-5; size: few; D: TRBD1; DNA: TGTGCCAGCAGTTACTCCTCCGGGACAGGGGGCAGAGAGACCCAGTACTTC; CDR3: CASSYSSGTGGRETQYF
V: TRBV6-1; J: TRBJ2-1; size: -; D: TRBD1; DNA: TGTGCCAGCAGTGACTTTGGGACAGGGGAACATGAGCAGTTCTTC; CDR3: CASSDFGTGEHEQFF
V: TRBV3-1; J: TRBJ1-1; size: few; D: -; DNA: TGTGCCAGCACCGTAAGCTGGGGGGAGACTGAAGCTTTCTTT; CDR3: CASTVSWGETEAFF
V: TRBV5-1; J: TRBJ1-1; size: few; D: -; DNA: TGCGCCAGCAGCTTGGATGGGAAAGAAGCTTTCTTT; CDR3: CASSLDGKEAFF
V: TRBV6-2/TRBV6-3; J: TRBJ1-2; size: few; D: -; DNA: TGTGCCAGCAGACCTGCCAGGGGATGGGGGCCTGGCTACACCTTC; CDR3: CASRPARGWGPGYTF
V: TRBV19; J: TRBJ2-7; size: few; D: -; DNA: TGTGCCAGTAGTTCAGGGTCGGGCTCCTACGAGCAGTACTTC; CDR3: CASSSGSGSYEQYF
V: TRBV4-1; J: TRBJ2-1; size: -; D: TRBD2; DNA: TGCGCCAGCAGCCAACGTACTAGCGGGCGGTACAATGAGCAGTTCTTC; CDR3: CASSQRTSGRYNEQFF
V: TRBV4-2; J: TRBJ2-7; size: -; D: TRBD2; DNA: TGTGCCAGCAGCCAAGGGAGAGCGGGGGGGCAATCCTACGAGCAGTACTTC; CDR3: CASSQGRAGGQSYEQYF
V: TRBV27; J: TRBJ2-5; size: -; D: TRBD1; DNA: TGTGCCAGCAGTTTATTATCGGGACAGGGTGGGGAAGAGACCCAGTACTTC; CDR3: CASSLLSGQGGEETQYF
V: TRBV9; J: TRBJ2-3; size: -; D: -; DNA: TGTGCCAGCAGCGTAGGGGTAGGTATGGCAGATACGCAGTATTTT; CDR3: CASSVGVGMADTQYF
V: TRBV18; J: TRBJ1-2; size: few; D: TRBD1; DNA: TGTGCCAGCTCACCTACAGGGGGAGATGTCTATGGCTACACCTTC; CDR3: CASSPTGGDVYGYTF
V: TRBV20-1; J: TRBJ1-1; size: -; D: TRBD1; DNA: TGCAGTGCTAGGTCCGGGACAGGGGGAACTGAAGCTTTCTTT; CDR3: CSARSGTGGTEAFF
V: TRBV6-2/TRBV6-3; J: TRBJ2-5; size: few; D: TRBD1; DNA: TGTGCCAGCAGCCCCGATTTGGGGACAGCCCATGAGACCCAGTACTTC; CDR3: CASSPDLGTAHETQYF
V: TRBV7-2; J: TRBJ2-3; size: few; D: TRBD2; DNA: TGTGCCAGCAGCTTATGGGAGGGCCGGGGCACAGATACGCAGTATTTT; CDR3: CASSLWEGRGTDTQYF
V: TRBV4-2; J: TRBJ2-1; size: -; D: TRBD2; DNA: TGTGCCAGCAGCCAAGATAAACGGCGGGAGGGCCTGAATGAGCAGTTCTTC; CDR3: CASSQDKRREGLNEQFF
V: TRBV7-6; J: TRBJ2-1; size: few; D: -; DNA: TGTGCCAGCAGCACCCGGACGTACAATGAGCAGTTCTTC; CDR3: CASSTRTYNEQFF
V: TRBV24-1; J: TRBJ1-5; size: -; D: -; DNA: TGTGCCACCAGTGATGGGCCAGGGGATGGTCAGCCCCAGCATTTT; CDR3: CATSDGPGDGQPQHF
V: TRBV12-3/TRBV12-4; J: TRBJ1-1; size: -; D: -; DNA: TGTGCCAGCAGTTCCCCGGGGGTGAACACTGAAGCTTTCTTT; CDR3: CASSSPGVNTEAFF
V: TRBV7-2; J: TRBJ2-3; size: many; D: -; DNA: TGTGCCAGCAGCTTAAACAAGGCTGGCACAGATACGCAGTATTTT; CDR3: CASSLNKAGTDTQYF
V: TRBV4-1; J: TRBJ1-1; size: few; D: -; DNA: TGCGCCAGCAGCCAAGAAGGGGGGAGGACTGAAGCTTTCTTT; CDR3: CASSQEGGRTEAFF
V: TRBV12-5; J: TRBJ2-7; size: few; D: -; DNA: TGTGCTAGTGGTTTGAACCGCCTCGAGCAGTACTTC; CDR3: CASGLNRLEQYF
V: TRBV12-3/TRBV12-4; J: TRBJ1-2; size: -; D: -; DNA: TGTGCCAGCAGTTTAAGCGTCGAGGGGCTTGGTGGCTACACCTTC; CDR3: CASSLSVEGLGGYTF
V: TRBV25-1; J: TRBJ2-5; size: -; D: TRBD1; DNA: TGTGCTTTCAGCAGGGACAGGGGAGGGGAGACCCAGTACTTC; CDR3: CAFSRDRGGETQYF
V: TRBV6-5; J: TRBJ2-3; size: few; D: -; DNA: TGTGCCAGCAGGGTTAGTGCAGATACGCAGTATTTT; CDR3: CASRVSADTQYF
V: TRBV4-2; J: TRBJ2-7; size: -; D: TRBD2; DNA: TGTGCCAGCAGCCAAGAAGATAGCGGGAGCTACGAGCAGTACTTC; CDR3: CASSQEDSGSYEQYF
V: TRBV5-1; J: TRBJ2-2; size: -; D: -; DNA: TGCGCCAGCCCTAACGGGGCCGGGGAGCTGTTTTTT; CDR3: CASPNGAGELFF
V: TRBV2; J: TRBJ2-1; size: few; D: -; DNA: TGTGCCAGCAGCGAGACGGGGAGTGAACAGAGCTCCTACAATGAGCAGTTCTTC; CDR3: CASSETGSEQSSYNEQFF
V: TRBV30; J: TRBJ1-1; size: -; D: TRBD1; DNA: TGTGCCTGGAGGGTGACAGGGGGCAGGAACACTGAAGCTTTCTTT; CDR3: CAWRVTGGRNTEAFF
V: TRBV6-2/TRBV6-3; J: TRBJ2-7; size: few; D: -; DNA: TGTGCCAGCAGCTCACAACGGACACCGACCTACGAGCAGTACTTC; CDR3: CASSSQRTPTYEQYF
V: TRBV29-1; J: TRBJ2-2; size: few; D: -; DNA: TGCAGCGTTGTTTTGGCCGGGGAGCTGTTTTTT; CDR3: CSVVLAGELFF